Following are 3 T cell receptor beta chains from one sample sequenced in a study of shared clonotypes between healthy human individuals. Some clones are missing from TCRdb's copy, which holds only in-frame ones; the method was immunoSEQ multiplex PCR. Of under 600,000 clones in the sample, about 96% were seen once. Sequences were obtained from naive CD4+ T cells sorted from blood. This sample's subset: CD45RA+ positively selected. The receptor source for this set is a woman aged 30 to 39 in good health.

J is TRBJ2-5 and V is TRBV12-5; 7 bases line up with TRBD1. Germline V gene sequence: CDR1 LGHNT, CDR2 FRNRAP. This CDR3 is 13 amino acids long. The V and J ends lost 2 bases and 5 bases, in that order; junction bases with no gene match: 2. The CDR3, as DNA: TGTGCTAGTGGTTTGTCAGGGGGTGAGACCCAGTACTTC. This gives the protein CASGLSGGETQYF.

J is TRBJ1-1 and V is TRBV5-1; D unresolved. CDR3 length: 14 amino acids. The ends were cut back, 4 bases at V and 0 bases at J, with 10 bases in the middle. Germline V gene data show CDR1 as SGHRS and CDR2 as YFSETQ. As DNA, the CDR3 is TGCGCCAGCAGCATCGGCGGCATGAACACTGAAGCTTTCTTT. Residues: CASSIGGMNTEAFF.

The J gene is TRBJ2-1, the V gene TRBV19, with unresolved D. There are 14 residues in the CDR3. V was pared by 9 bases and J by 2 bases, with 14 bases between. Germline V gives CDR1 LNHDA, CDR2 SQIVND (reference sequence). CDR3 sequence reads: CARGIANTYNEQFF. DNA of the CDR3: TGTGCCAGGGGGATAGCCAATACCTACAATGAGCAGTTCTTC.